The 10 T cell receptor beta chains given below trace back to one sample, sequenced in a study of blood T cell repertoires in COVID-19. Only in-frame clones appear in the TCRdb table, and some are missing; sequencing was by immunoSEQ multiplex PCR. The table has about 64,000 clones, around 66% seen once. The sequencing sample was made of PBMCs or T cells enriched from blood (not recorded which). The receptors shown here come from a woman aged 60 to 75 who had been exposed to COVID-19.

In regard to this clone: Other DNA sequences from this sample encode an identical CDR3 as well. The V and J genes are TRBV30 and TRBJ1-2, with TRBD1 matching over 11 bases. The CDR3 has 14 amino acids. V was pared by 5 bases and J by 11 bases, with 13 bases of the junction left unmatched. Germline V gene sequence: CDR1 GTSNPN, CDR2 SVGIG (reference sequence). As DNA, the CDR3 is TGTGCCTGGGGAGTATCGGGACAGGGGGTCTCTTACACCTTC. Translating it yields CAWGVSGQGVSYTF. Full variable domain (remainder filled in from reference TRBV30 and TRBJ1-2): SQTIHQWPATLVQPVGSPLSLECTVEGTSNPNLYWYRQAAGRGLQLLFYSVGIGQISSEVPQNLSASRPQDRQFILSSKKLLLSDSGFYLCAWGVSGQGVSYTFGSGTRLTVV.

The chain is built from TRBV6-6 and TRBJ2-1; 7 positions agree with TRBD1. The germline V gene encodes CDR1 MNHNY and CDR2 SVGAGI (reference sequence). The CDR3 contains 16 residues. Trimming at V came to 8 bases and at J to 1 base, leaving 11 bases not matched to a gene. The CDR3 sequence is CASSFTHRGSYNEQFF. The DNA for the CDR3 is TGTGCCAGCTCCTTTACCCACAGGGGTTCCTACAATGAGCAGTTCTTC.

This chain joins TRBV24-1 and TRBJ1-5, with D hard to call. The CDR3 is made up of 14 amino acids. Germline CDR1 is KGHDR and CDR2 is SFDVKD. V gave up 7 bases and J gave up 3 bases, with 12 bases separating them. CDR3 protein: CATSPSVYNQPQHF. The CDR3 region has the DNA TGTGCCACCAGCCCGTCGGTCTACAATCAGCCCCAGCATTTT.

The chain combines TRBV10-3 with TRBJ2-3; TRBD1 might be the D (6 bases). The germline V gene encodes CDR1 ENHRY and CDR2 SYGVKD. The CDR3 is 14 residues long. Trimming took 6 bases from V and 0 from J, leaving 10 bases between them. In DNA, the CDR3 is TGTGCCATCAGGTCAGGGGCTAGCACAGATACGCAGTATTTT. Its translation is CAIRSGASTDTQYF.

The CDR3 coding sequence is TGTGCCATCAGTGAATCCGGGACTAACTATGGCTACACCTTC. This gives the protein CAISESGTNYGYTF. The V and J genes are TRBV10-3 and TRBJ1-2; D is uncertain. The V gene's germline CDR1 is ENHRY and CDR2 SYGVKD. V lost 3 bases to trimming and J lost 0 bases, with 8 bases between them. CDR3 length equals 14 residues.

The chain joins TRBV6-5 to TRBJ1-2, with D possibly matching TRBD1 (5 bases). Germline CDR1 MNHEY, CDR2 SVGAGI. Trimming shortened V by 6 bases and J by 5 bases, and 13 bases separated the two germline ends. The CDR3 has 13 amino acids. DNA for the CDR3: TGTGCCAGCAGATTACAGGTCGGGTATGGCTACACCTTC. Its translation: CASRLQVGYGYTF.

The chain recombines TRBV28 with TRBJ1-3, with D unclear. V was pared by 1 base and J by 7 bases, with 20 bases between. This CDR3 has 17 amino acids. Germline assignment: CDR1 MDHEN and CDR2 SYDVKM. The CDR3 nucleotides are TGTGCCAGCAGTTTATTTATGCCCCTCGGGAGCGAGAACACCATATATTTT. This gives the protein CASSLFMPLGSENTIYF. Based on the CDR3 plus reference TRBV28 and TRBJ1-3, the full variable domain is DVKVTQSSRYLVKRTGEKVFLECVQDMDHENMFWYRQDPGLGLRLIYFSYDVKMKEKGDIPEGYSVSREKKERFSLILESASTNQTSMYLCASSLFMPLGSENTIYFGEGSWLTVV.

This clone was found once. The chain is built from TRBV28 and TRBJ1-2, with TRBD1 matching 7 bases. CDR3 size: 16 residues. V shed 5 bases and J 0 bases; nucleotides not matched to a gene: 9. Per germline, CDR1 MDHEN and CDR2 SYDVKM. DNA for the CDR3: TGTGCCAGCAGTCAAAGGGGGACAGTTACTAACTATGGCTACACCTTC. Translation: CASSQRGTVTNYGYTF.

The chain combines TRBV6-5 with TRBJ2-3; possibly TRBD1 for D (5 bases). The V gene's germline CDR1 is MNHEY and CDR2 SVGAGI. The CDR3 runs to 13 residues. Trimming removed 6 bases at V and 1 base at J, with 8 bases between. Written as DNA, the CDR3 is TGTGCCAGCAGAACCAGGGGCACAGATACGCAGTATTTT. Translated: CASRTRGTDTQYF.

This sequence joins TRBV5-1 and TRBJ2-1, with 9 bases lining up with TRBD2. V gave up 7 bases and J gave up 5 bases; unmatched junction bases: 7. The V gene's germline CDR1 is SGHRS and CDR2 YFSETQ. This CDR3 has 14 amino acids. The CDR3: CASQSGGTHNEQFF. In nucleotides, the CDR3 is TGCGCCAGCCAGAGCGGGGGGACCCACAATGAGCAGTTCTTC.